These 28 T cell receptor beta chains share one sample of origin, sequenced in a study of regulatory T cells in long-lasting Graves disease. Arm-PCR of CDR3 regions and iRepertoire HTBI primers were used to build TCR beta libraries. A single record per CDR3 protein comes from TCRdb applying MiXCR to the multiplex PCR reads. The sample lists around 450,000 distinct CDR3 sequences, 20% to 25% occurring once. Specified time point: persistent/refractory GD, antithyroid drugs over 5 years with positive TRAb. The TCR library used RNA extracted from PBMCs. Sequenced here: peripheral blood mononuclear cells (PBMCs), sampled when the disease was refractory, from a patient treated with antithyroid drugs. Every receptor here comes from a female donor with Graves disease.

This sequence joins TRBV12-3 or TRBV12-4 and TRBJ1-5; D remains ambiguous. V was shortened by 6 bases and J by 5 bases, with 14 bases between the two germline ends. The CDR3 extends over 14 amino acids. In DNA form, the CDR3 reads TGTGCCAGCAGCCCGCCGGGGATGCATCAGCCCCAGCATTTT. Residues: CASSPPGMHQPQHF.

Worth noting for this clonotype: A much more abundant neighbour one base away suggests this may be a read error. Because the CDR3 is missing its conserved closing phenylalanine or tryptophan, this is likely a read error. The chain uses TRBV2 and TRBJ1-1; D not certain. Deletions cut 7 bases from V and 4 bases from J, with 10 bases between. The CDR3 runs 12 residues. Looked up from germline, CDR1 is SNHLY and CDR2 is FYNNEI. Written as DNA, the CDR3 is TGTGCCAGCACCCCAACTCTCACTGAAGCTTTCCTT. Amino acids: CASTPTLTEAFL.

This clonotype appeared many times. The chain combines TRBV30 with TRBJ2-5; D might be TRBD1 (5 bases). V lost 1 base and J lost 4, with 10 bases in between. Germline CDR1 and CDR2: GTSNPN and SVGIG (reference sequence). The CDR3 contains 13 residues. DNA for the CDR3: TGTGCCTGGAGTGGTCAGGGTGGAGAGACCCAGTACTTC. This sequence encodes CAWSGQGGETQYF.

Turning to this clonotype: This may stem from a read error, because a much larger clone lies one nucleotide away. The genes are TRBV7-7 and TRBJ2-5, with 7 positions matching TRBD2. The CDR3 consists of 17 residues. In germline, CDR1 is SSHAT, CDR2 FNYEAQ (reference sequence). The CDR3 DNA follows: TGTGCTAGCAGCTTAGAATGGATCGGGGGGAACCAAGAGGCCCAGTACTTC. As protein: CASSLEWIGGNQEAQYF. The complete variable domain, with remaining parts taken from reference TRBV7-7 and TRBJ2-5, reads GAGVSQSPRYKVTKRGQDVTLRCDPISSHATLYWYQQALGQGPEFLTYFNYEAQPDKSGLPSDRFSAERPEGSISTLTIQRTEQRDSAMYRCASSLEWIGGNQEAQYFGPGTRLLVL.

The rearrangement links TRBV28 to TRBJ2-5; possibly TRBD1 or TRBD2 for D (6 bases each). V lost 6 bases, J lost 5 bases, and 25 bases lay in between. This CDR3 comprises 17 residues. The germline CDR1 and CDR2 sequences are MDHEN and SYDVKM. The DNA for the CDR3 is TGTGCCAGCAGCTCGACCGAATGGAGGGGGGACCGGGAGACCCAGTACTTC. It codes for CASSSTEWRGDRETQYF.

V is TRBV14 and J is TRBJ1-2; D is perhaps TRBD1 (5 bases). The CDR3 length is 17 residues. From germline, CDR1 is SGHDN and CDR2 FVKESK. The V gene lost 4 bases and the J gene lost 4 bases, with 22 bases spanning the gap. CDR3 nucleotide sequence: TGTGCCAGCAGCCTTCCCGGGACGGACAAGATCGGCTATGGCTACACCTTC. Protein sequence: CASSLPGTDKIGYGYTF. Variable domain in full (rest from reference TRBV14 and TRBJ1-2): EAGVTQFPSHSVIEKGQTVTLRCDPISGHDNLYWYRRVMGKEIKFLLHFVKESKQDESGMPNNRFLAERTGGTYSTLKVQPAELEDSGVYFCASSLPGTDKIGYGYTFGSGTRLTVV.

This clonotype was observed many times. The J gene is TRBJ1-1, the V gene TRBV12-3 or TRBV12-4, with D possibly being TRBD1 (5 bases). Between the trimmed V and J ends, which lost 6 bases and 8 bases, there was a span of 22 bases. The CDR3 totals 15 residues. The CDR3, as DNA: TGTGCCAGCAGCTCAGAATACAACCGGGGGAGAGAAGCTTTCTTT. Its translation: CASSSEYNRGREAFF.

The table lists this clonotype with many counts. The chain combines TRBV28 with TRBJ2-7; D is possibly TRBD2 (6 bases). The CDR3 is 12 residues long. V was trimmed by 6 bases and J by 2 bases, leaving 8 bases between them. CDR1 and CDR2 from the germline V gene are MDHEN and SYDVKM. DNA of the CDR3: TGTGCCAGCAGCTCTAGCGCCTACGAGCAGTACTTC. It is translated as CASSSSAYEQYF.

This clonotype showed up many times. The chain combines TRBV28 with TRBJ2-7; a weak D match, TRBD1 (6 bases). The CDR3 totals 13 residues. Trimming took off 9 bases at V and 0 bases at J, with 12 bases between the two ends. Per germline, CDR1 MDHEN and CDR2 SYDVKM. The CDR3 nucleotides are TGTGCCAGTACGCAGGGGAACTCCTACGAGCAGTACTTC. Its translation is CASTQGNSYEQYF.

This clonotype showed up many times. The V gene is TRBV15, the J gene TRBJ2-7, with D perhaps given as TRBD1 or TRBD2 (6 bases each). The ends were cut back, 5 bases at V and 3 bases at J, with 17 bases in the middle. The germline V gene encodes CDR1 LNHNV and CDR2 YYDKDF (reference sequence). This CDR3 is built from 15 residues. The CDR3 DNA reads TGTGCCACCAGCCTCTCGAGGGGGGATATCTACGAGCAGTACTTC. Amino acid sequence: CATSLSRGDIYEQYF.

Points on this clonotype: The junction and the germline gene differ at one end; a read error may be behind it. CDR3 DNA sequence: TGCGGGACAGGCCTCAACTATGGCTACACCTTC. It specifies CGTGLNYGYTF. The chain couples TRBV6-1 to TRBJ1-2, with TRBD1 identical over 8 bases. This CDR3 is 11 amino acids long. Germline V gene data show CDR1 as MNHNS and CDR2 as SASEGT.

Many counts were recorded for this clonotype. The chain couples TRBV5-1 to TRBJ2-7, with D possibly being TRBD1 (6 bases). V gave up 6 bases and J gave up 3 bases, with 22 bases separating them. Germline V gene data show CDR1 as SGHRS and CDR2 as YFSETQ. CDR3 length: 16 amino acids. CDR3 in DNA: TGCGCCAGCATAGAAGAGAGACAGGCAAGTAACTACGAGCAGTACTTC. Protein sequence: CASIEERQASNYEQYF.

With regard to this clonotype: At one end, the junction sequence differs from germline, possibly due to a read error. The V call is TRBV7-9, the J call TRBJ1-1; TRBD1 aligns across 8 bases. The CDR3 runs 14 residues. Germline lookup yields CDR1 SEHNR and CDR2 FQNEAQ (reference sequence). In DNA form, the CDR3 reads TGTGCCAGCAGCCCACGGGGACAGGCCGATGAAACTTTCTTT. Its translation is CASSPRGQADETFF.

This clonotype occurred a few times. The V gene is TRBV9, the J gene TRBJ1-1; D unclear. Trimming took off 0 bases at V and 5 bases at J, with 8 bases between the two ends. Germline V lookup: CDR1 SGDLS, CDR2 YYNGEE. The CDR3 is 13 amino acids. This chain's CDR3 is CASSVGARTEAFF. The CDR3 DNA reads TGTGCCAGCAGCGTAGGGGCTCGAACTGAAGCTTTCTTT.

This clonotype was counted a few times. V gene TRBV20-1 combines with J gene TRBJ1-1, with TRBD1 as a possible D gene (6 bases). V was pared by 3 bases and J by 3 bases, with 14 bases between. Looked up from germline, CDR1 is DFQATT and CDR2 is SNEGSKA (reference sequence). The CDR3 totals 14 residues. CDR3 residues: CSASRGGGDTEAFF. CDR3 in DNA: TGCAGTGCTAGTAGGGGGGGGGGGGACACTGAAGCTTTCTTT.

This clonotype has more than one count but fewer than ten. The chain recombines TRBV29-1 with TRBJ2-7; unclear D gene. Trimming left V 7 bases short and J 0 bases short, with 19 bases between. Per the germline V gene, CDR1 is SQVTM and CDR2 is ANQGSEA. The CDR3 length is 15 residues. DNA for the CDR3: TGCAGCGGTCCAGCCCCACCCCCCCGCTCCTACGAGCAGTACTTC. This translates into CSGPAPPPRSYEQYF.

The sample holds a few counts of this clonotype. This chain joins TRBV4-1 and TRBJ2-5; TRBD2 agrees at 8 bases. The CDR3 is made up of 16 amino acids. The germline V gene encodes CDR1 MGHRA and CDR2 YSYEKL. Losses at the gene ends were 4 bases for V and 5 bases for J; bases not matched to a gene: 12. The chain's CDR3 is CASSLNPGGPRETQYF. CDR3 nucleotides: TGCGCCAGCAGCCTCAATCCGGGAGGGCCAAGGGAGACCCAGTACTTC.

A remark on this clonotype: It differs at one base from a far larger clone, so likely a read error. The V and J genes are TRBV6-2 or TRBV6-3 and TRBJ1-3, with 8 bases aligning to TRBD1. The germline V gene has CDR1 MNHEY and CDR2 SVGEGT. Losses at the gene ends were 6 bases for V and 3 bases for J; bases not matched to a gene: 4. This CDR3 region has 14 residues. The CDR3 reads CASSKGQGGNTIYF. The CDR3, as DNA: TGTGCCAGCAGCAAAGGACAGGGTGGAAACACCATATATTTT.

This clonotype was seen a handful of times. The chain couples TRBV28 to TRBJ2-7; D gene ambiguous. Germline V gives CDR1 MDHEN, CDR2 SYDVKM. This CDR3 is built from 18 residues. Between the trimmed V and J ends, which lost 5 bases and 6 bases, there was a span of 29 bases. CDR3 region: CASSRRRVRNPRVGEQYF. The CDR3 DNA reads TGTGCCAGCAGTCGCAGACGCGTAAGAAACCCACGAGTGGGCGAGCAGTACTTC.

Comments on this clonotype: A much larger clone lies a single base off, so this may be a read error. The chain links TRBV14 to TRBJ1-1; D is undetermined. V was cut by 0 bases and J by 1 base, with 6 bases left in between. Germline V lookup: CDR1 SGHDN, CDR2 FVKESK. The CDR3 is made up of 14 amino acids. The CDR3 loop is CASSQDTTNTEAFF. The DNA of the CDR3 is TGTGCCAGCAGCCAAGACACTACGAACACTGAAGCTTTCTTT.

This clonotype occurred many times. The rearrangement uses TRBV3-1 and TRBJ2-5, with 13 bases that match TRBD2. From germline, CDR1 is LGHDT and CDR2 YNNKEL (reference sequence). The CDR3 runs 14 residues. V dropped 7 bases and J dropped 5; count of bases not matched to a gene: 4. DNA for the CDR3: TGTGCCAGCACTCGGACTAGCGGGAGTGAGACCCAGTACTTC. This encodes CASTRTSGSETQYF.

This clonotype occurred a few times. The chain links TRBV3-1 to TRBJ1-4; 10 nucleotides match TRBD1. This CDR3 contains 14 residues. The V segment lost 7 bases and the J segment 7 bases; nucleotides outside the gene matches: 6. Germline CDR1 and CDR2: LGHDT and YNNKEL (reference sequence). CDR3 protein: CASTRGTGAEKLFF. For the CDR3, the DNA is TGTGCCAGCACCCGGGGGACAGGGGCTGAAAAACTGTTTTTT.

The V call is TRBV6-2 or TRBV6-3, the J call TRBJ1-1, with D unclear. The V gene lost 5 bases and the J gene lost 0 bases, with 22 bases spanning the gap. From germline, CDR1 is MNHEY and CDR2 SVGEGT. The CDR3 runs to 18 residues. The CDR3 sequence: CASSEWLLQRTMNTEAFF. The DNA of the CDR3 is TGTGCCAGCAGTGAATGGTTATTACAGCGTACTATGAACACTGAAGCTTTCTTT.

In DNA form, the CDR3 reads TGTGCCAGCAGCCTGGGACAGGGCCTGTACACTGAAGCTTTCTTT. Encoded protein: CASSLGQGLYTEAFF. The chain has TRBV7-9 and TRBJ1-1; 9 bases line up with TRBD1. Germline loops: CDR1 SEHNR, CDR2 FQNEAQ (reference sequence). The CDR3 totals 15 residues. V trimming: 5 bases; J trimming: 3 bases; junction bases outside the gene matches: 7.

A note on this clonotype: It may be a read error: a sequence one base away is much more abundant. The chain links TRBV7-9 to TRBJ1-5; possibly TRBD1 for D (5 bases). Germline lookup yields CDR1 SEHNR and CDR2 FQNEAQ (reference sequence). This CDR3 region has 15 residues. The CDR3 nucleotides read TGTGTCAGCAGCTTAGGGTTGGGGGGGAATCAGCCCCAGCATTTT. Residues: CVSSLGLGGNQPQHF.

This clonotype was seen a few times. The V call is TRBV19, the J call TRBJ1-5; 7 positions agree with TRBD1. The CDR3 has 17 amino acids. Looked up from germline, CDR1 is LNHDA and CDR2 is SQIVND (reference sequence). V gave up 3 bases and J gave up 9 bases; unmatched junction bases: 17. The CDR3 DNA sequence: TGTGCCAGTAGTATGCCGGCGGGGACAGAGACCGATCGGCCCCAGCATTTT. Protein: CASSMPAGTETDRPQHF.

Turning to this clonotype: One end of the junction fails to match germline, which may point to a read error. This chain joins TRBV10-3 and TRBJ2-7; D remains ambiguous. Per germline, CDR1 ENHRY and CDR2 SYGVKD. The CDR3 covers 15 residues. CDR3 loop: CAPTSAKRSTYEQYF. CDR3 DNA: TGTGCCCCCACATCAGCGAAACGGAGTACCTATGAGCAGTACTTC.

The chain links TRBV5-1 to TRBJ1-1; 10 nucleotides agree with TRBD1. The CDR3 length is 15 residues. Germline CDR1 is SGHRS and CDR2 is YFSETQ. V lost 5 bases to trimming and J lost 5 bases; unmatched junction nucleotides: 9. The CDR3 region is CASRPRTGGNTEAFF. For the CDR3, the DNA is TGCGCCAGCAGGCCCAGGACAGGGGGGAATACTGAAGCTTTCTTT.